The 21 T cell receptor beta chains reported below all come from one sample, sequenced in a study of glioma-infiltrating T cells after dendritic cell vaccination (dated by TCRdb to about 2016). The library was obtained by the immunoSEQ multiplex PCR assay. TCRdb stores this immuneACCESS table with in-frame sequences only. Part of the clones is absent; in the studies checked, under half of the shortfall reflects unresolved V genes, and no reason is known for the rest. The sample table contains about 87,000 clones; only one count was recorded for roughly four fifths of them. Jointly, the top ten make up roughly 6.8% of the sample. What the time point label conveys for this sample: after dendritic cell vaccination, including at tumor progression/relapse. The source material was blood, sampled after dendritic cell vaccination. These receptors all come from a human donor with glioblastoma.

The CDR3 DNA sequence: TGTGCCAGCAGCTTAGACAGCGGGGGAGCCAACCACCTCAATGAGCAGTTCTTC. It yields the protein CASSLDSGGANHLNEQFF. The chain combines TRBV11-2 with TRBJ2-1; 8 positions match TRBD2. This CDR3 spans 18 amino acids. V lost 0 bases to trimming and J lost 6 bases; unmatched junction nucleotides: 13. The germline V gene has CDR1 SGHAT and CDR2 FQNNGV.

The CDR3 region has the DNA TGCGCCAGCAGCCAAGATGGCGGCAGCATAAGCTCCTACGAGCAGTACTTC. Its protein is CASSQDGGSISSYEQYF. The V call is TRBV4-1, the J call TRBJ2-7, with D hard to call. The germline V gene has CDR1 MGHRA and CDR2 YSYEKL. The CDR3 sequence is 17 residues long. V was pared by 0 bases and J by 0 bases, with 15 bases between.

J is TRBJ1-4 and V is TRBV10-1; weak D call: TRBD1 (6 bases). V gave up 8 bases and J gave up 0 bases, with 10 bases separating them. Germline V CDR1 and CDR2: WNHNN, SYGVQD (reference sequence). This CDR3 region has 14 residues. CDR3 residues: CASRDTTTNEKLFF. The DNA of the CDR3 is TGCGCCAGCCGGGACACTACAACTAATGAAAAACTGTTTTTT.

The chain employs TRBV4-2 and TRBJ2-2, with 12 bases that match TRBD2. V was clipped by 5 bases and J by 2 bases; unmatched bases: 3. This CDR3 has 16 residues. Germline V CDR1 and CDR2: LGHNA, YNFKEQ. The CDR3 nucleotides read TGTGCCAGCAGCGCTAGCGGGGGGGCAAACACCGGGGAGCTGTTTTTT. It codes for CASSASGGANTGELFF.

The chain recombines TRBV5-5 with TRBJ1-2, with D hard to call. The length of the CDR3 is 15 residues. CDR1 SGHKS and CDR2 YYEKEE come from the germline V gene (reference sequence). With 9 bases removed from V and 4 bases from J, the gap between germline ends came to 22 bases. The CDR3 region has the DNA TGTGCCAACGGGGATCCCCGAGGGATTGGCTATGGCTACACCTTC. Translation: CANGDPRGIGYGYTF.

This clone has only one observation. The chain uses TRBV4-2 and TRBJ1-2; 12 bases match TRBD1. In germline, CDR1 is LGHNA, CDR2 YNFKEQ. V trimming: 0 bases; J trimming: 8 bases; junction bases outside the gene matches: 4. This CDR3 region has 15 residues. In nucleotides, the CDR3 is TGTGCCAGCAGCCAAGAGGGACAGGGGGCAAGCGGCTACACCTTC. Translating gives CASSQEGQGASGYTF.

The chain is built from TRBV2 and TRBJ1-6, with 8 bases that match TRBD1. With V trimmed by 9 bases and J by 4 bases, 5 bases remained unmatched. The CDR3 extends over 14 amino acids. Germline assignment: CDR1 SNHLY and CDR2 FYNNEI. The DNA for the CDR3 is TGTGCCAGTAAGGACAGGGATTATAATTCACCCCTCCACTTT. Its translation is CASKDRDYNSPLHF.

V usage is TRBV5-1 and J usage is TRBJ1-2; the match to TRBD1 covers 7 bases. Trimming cost V 0 bases and J 10 bases; bases outside gene matches: 9. The V gene's germline CDR1 is SGHRS and CDR2 YFSETQ. This CDR3 has 14 residues. CDR3 loop: CASSLAGRGYDYTF. CDR3 in DNA: TGCGCCAGCAGCTTGGCCGGCAGGGGGTACGACTACACCTTC.

This clone was picked up a small number of times. The chain links TRBV2 to TRBJ1-4; maybe TRBD1 (5 bases). CDR3 length: 15 residues. Germline CDR1 reads SNHLY; CDR2 reads FYNNEI. V lost 6 bases, J lost 3 bases, and 14 bases lay in between. CDR3 nucleotides: TGTGCCAGCAGGGCGGGGGACCATCCTAATGAAAAACTGTTTTTT. This encodes CASRAGDHPNEKLFF.

CDR3 coding DNA: TGTGCCTGGAGAGGACAGGGAGGAAATCAGCCCCAGCATTTT. Amino acid sequence: CAWRGQGGNQPQHF. The chain combines TRBV30 with TRBJ1-5, with TRBD1 identical over 8 bases. This CDR3 contains 14 residues. Germline assignment: CDR1 GTSNPN and CDR2 SVGIG (reference sequence). Unmatched junction bases numbered 5, after V lost 3 bases and J lost 4 bases.

This clone was detected only once. The rearrangement uses TRBV5-1 and TRBJ2-3; no reliable D call. V was cut by 0 bases and J by 2 bases, with 7 bases left in between. The CDR3 sequence is 14 residues long. Germline CDR1 reads SGHRS; CDR2 reads YFSETQ. CDR3: CASSLVADTDTQYF. Written as DNA, the CDR3 is TGCGCCAGCAGCTTGGTGGCCGACACAGATACGCAGTATTTT. Complete variable domain (other parts from reference TRBV5-1 and TRBJ2-3): KAGVTQTPRYLIKTRGQQVTLSCSPISGHRSVSWYQQTPGQGLQFLFEYFSETQRNKGNFPGRFSGRQFSNSRSEMNVSTLELGDSALYLCASSLVADTDTQYFGPGTRLTVL.

V usage is TRBV6-5 and J usage is TRBJ1-1; 8 bases line up with TRBD1. The V segment lost 7 bases and the J segment 7 bases; nucleotides outside the gene matches: 8. This CDR3 is 13 amino acids long. Germline CDR1 MNHEY, CDR2 SVGAGI. CDR3 region: CASTLNRGGEAFF. The CDR3 DNA follows: TGTGCCAGCACCCTAAACAGGGGGGGTGAAGCTTTCTTT.

The chain carries TRBV9 and TRBJ2-5, with D perhaps matching TRBD2 (5 bases). CDR1 and CDR2 (germline): SGDLS, YYNGEE. V lost 1 base, J lost 4 bases, and 8 bases lay in between. The CDR3 has 13 amino acids. The CDR3 sequence: CASSVNGGETQYF. The CDR3, as DNA: TGTGCCAGCAGCGTAAACGGAGGAGAGACCCAGTACTTC.

The rearrangement joins TRBV2 to TRBJ1-2; 7 bases map to TRBD1. Per germline, CDR1 SNHLY and CDR2 FYNNEI. The ends lost 2 bases at V and 6 bases at J; junction bases unmatched: 0. The CDR3 loop spans 12 amino acids. Here the CDR3 DNA reads TGTGCCAGCAGTGAACAGGGGGATGGCTACACCTTC. Protein product: CASSEQGDGYTF.

The chain uses TRBV6-6 and TRBJ2-5; TRBD2 agrees at 8 bases. The CDR3 extends over 16 amino acids. Germline CDR1 MNHNY, CDR2 SVGAGI (reference sequence). V shed 5 bases, J shed 1 base, and the junction held 9 bases outside the gene matches. The CDR3 DNA is TGTGCCAGCAGTCCCCCGGGGGGGGGCCCCCAAGAGACCCAGTACTTC. As protein: CASSPPGGGPQETQYF.

The chain joins TRBV6-1 to TRBJ1-6, with D unclear. The CDR3 extends over 16 amino acids. Germline V gene data show CDR1 as MNHNS and CDR2 as SASEGT. Trimming removed 2 bases from V and 2 bases from J, with 10 bases in between. CDR3 in amino acids: CASSELVRAYNSPLHF. Here the CDR3 DNA reads TGTGCCAGCAGTGAATTAGTGAGGGCCTATAATTCACCCCTCCACTTT.

V usage is TRBV19 and J usage is TRBJ1-1; D not certain. This CDR3 is 15 amino acids long. Germline values: CDR1 LNHDA, CDR2 SQIVND (reference sequence). Trimming cost V 4 bases and J 1 base, with 13 bases left between them. For the CDR3, the DNA is TGTGCCAGTAGTAGAGTTTCGGTTGAGAACACTGAAGCTTTCTTT. It encodes CASSRVSVENTEAFF.

The CDR3 sequence: CASSLYGLAGRLAGYEQYF. The CDR3 nucleotides read TGCGCCAGCAGCTTGTACGGTCTTGCGGGGAGGCTAGCGGGGTACGAGCAGTACTTC. The chain combines TRBV5-1 with TRBJ2-7; 9 bases map to TRBD2. Germline V gene lookup returns CDR1 SGHRS and CDR2 YFSETQ. The CDR3 has 19 residues. Trimming removed 1 base from V and 4 bases from J; junction bases left unmatched: 18.

V usage is TRBV7-9 and J usage is TRBJ1-4; D ambiguous. V was pared by 5 bases and J by 2 bases, with 12 bases between. CDR1 is SEHNR, CDR2 FQNEAQ, per germline (reference sequence). CDR3 length: 15 amino acids. The CDR3 here is CASSGGGRTNEKLFF. CDR3 DNA: TGTGCCAGCAGCGGAGGTGGGAGGACTAATGAAAAACTGTTTTTT.

The chain is built from TRBV5-4 and TRBJ2-5, with D maybe TRBD1 (6 bases). The germline V gene has CDR1 SGHNT and CDR2 YYREEE (reference sequence). Trimming removed 1 base at V and 3 bases at J, with 10 bases between. The CDR3 spans 14 residues. In DNA form, the CDR3 reads TGTGCCAGCAGCTTGTATAACAGGGAAGAGACCCAGTACTTC. This gives the protein CASSLYNREETQYF.

The J gene is TRBJ1-1, the V gene TRBV2; TRBD1 matches 10 bases. Losses at the gene ends were 7 bases for V and 8 bases for J; bases not matched to a gene: 4. CDR1 is SNHLY, CDR2 FYNNEI, per germline. The CDR3 is 12 amino acids. CDR3 residues: CASTEDRGEAFF. The CDR3 DNA is TGTGCCAGCACCGAGGACAGGGGGGAAGCTTTCTTT. Supplemented by reference TRBV2 and TRBJ1-1, the full variable domain reads EPEVTQTPSHQVTQMGQEVILRCVPISNHLYFYWYRQILGQKVEFLVSFYNNEISEKSEIFDDQFSVERPDGSNFTLKIRSTKLEDSAMYFCASTEDRGEAFFGQGTRLTVV.